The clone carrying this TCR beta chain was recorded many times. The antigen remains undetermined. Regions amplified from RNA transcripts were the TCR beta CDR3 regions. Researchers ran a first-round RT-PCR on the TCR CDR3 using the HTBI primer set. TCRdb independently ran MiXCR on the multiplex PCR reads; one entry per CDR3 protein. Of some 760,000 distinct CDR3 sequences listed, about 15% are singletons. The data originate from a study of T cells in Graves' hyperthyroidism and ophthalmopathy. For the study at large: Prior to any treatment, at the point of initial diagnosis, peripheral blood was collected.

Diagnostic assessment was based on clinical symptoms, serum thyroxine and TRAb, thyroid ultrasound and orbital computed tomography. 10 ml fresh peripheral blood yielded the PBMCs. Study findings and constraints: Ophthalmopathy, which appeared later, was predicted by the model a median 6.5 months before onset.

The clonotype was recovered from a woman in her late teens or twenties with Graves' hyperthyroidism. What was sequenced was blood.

The CDR3 here is CASSLGRRGRSQQETQYF. The CDR3 coding sequence is TGTGCCAGCAGCTTAGGGAGGAGGGGGCGCAGCCAACAAGAGACCCAGTACTTC. J is TRBJ2-5 and V is TRBV7-8, with TRBD1 as a possible D gene (7 bases). The CDR3 is made up of 18 amino acids. CDR1 is SGHVS and CDR2 is FQNEAQ in the germline V gene. Deletions cut 1 base from V and 2 bases from J, with 20 bases between.